The 14 T cell receptor beta chains below come from one sample, sequenced in a study of blood T cells in healthy people across ages. Sample-barcoded 5' priming and a J-beta primer mix drove a second PCR of 7 to 11 cycles. From the 5' RACE reads, TCRdb called clonotypes with MiXCR, one entry per CDR3 protein. The sample consists of about 1,500,000 distinct CDR3 sequences, roughly 45% of them appearing once. Sequenced: blood. The receptors were sampled from a woman aged 18-35 years in good health.

This clonotype has at least ten counts. This sequence joins TRBV6-5 and TRBJ1-2; maybe TRBD1 (5 bases). The CDR3 covers 13 residues. In germline, CDR1 is MNHEY, CDR2 SVGAGI. V lost 6 bases and J lost 1, with 9 bases in between. The CDR3 bases are TGTGCCAGCAGCCGGGACGGTAACTATGGCTACACCTTC. This codes for CASSRDGNYGYTF.

The chain carries TRBV5-1 and TRBJ2-7; 14 bases match TRBD2. J gave up 4 bases and V 4 bases, and 13 bases lay outside the gene matches. Germline V CDR1 and CDR2: SGHRS, YFSETQ. This CDR3 comprises 18 residues. CDR3 sequence: CASSPAPGTSGSIYEQYF. DNA for the CDR3: TGCGCCAGCAGCCCGGCTCCCGGGACTAGCGGGAGCATATACGAGCAGTACTTC.

This clonotype was seen a single time. The chain employs TRBV10-3 and TRBJ1-2, with a tentative D call TRBD1 (5 bases). The germline gives CDR1 ENHRY, CDR2 SYGVKD. This CDR3 has 13 residues. Trimming took off 8 bases at V and 6 bases at J, with 16 bases between the two ends. The CDR3 nucleotides are TGTGCCATCCGGGTCGGCAGGGAGGATGGCTACACCTTC. Encoded protein: CAIRVGREDGYTF.

This clonotype has more than one count but fewer than ten. The J gene is TRBJ1-2, the V gene TRBV20-1, with D possibly TRBD1 on 6 matching bases. The V gene's germline CDR1 is DFQATT and CDR2 SNEGSKA (reference sequence). V lost 8 bases and J lost 7, with 14 bases in between. This CDR3 spans 11 amino acids. This CDR3 is CSLHRVGGYTF. DNA of the CDR3: TGCAGTTTGCACAGGGTGGGTGGCTACACCTTC.

The gene calls are TRBV10-3 and TRBJ1-1; 8 bases agree with TRBD1. The V and J ends lost 4 bases and 1 base, in that order; junction bases with no gene match: 5. CDR3 length: 15 amino acids. The germline gives CDR1 ENHRY, CDR2 SYGVKD. The DNA of the CDR3 is TGTGCCATCAGTGGGACAGGGACTGGGAACACTGAAGCTTTCTTT. It encodes CAISGTGTGNTEAFF.

This clonotype was seen a handful of times. The rearrangement joins TRBV29-1 to TRBJ2-3, with D perhaps TRBD2 (6 bases). Germline V lookup: CDR1 SQVTM, CDR2 ANQGSEA. The CDR3 has 14 residues. V was shortened by 3 bases and J by 3 bases, with 13 bases between the two germline ends. The CDR3 reads CSVEGSGRTDTQYF. The CDR3 DNA follows: TGCAGCGTTGAGGGTAGCGGCCGTACAGATACGCAGTATTTT.

This clonotype was observed a few times. The chain is built from TRBV6-5 and TRBJ1-1; D is undetermined. The CDR3 has 11 amino acids. V lost 6 bases to trimming and J lost 6 bases, with 8 bases between them. Looked up from germline, CDR1 is MNHEY and CDR2 is SVGAGI. The CDR3 coding sequence is TGTGCCAGCAGATGGGGTCCTGAAGCTTTCTTT. This translates into CASRWGPEAFF.

With respect to this clonotype: Given a much more abundant clone one base away, this may be a read error. The chain joins TRBV9 to TRBJ2-5, with a weak D call TRBD2 (6 bases). The V gene lost 0 bases and the J gene lost 11 bases, with 23 bases spanning the gap. Germline assignment: CDR1 SGDLS and CDR2 YYNGEE. This CDR3 comprises 16 residues. The CDR3 DNA reads as TGTGCCAGCAGCGTAGGGACTACATTATCCTACAATGAGCAGTACTTC. Protein product: CASSVGTTLSYNEQYF. Complete variable domain (other parts from reference TRBV9 and TRBJ2-5): DSGVTQTPKHLITATGQRVTLRCSPRSGDLSVYWYQQSLDQGLQFLIQYYNGEERAKGNILERFSAQQFPDLHSELNLSSLELGDSALYFCASSVGTTLSYNEQYFGPGTRLLVL.

This clonotype has just a few counts. The J gene is TRBJ1-6, the V gene TRBV4-1, with no clear D. Trimming shortened V by 1 base and J by 9 bases, and 4 bases separated the two germline ends. In germline, CDR1 is MGHRA, CDR2 YSYEKL. The CDR3 sequence is 12 residues long. The CDR3 coding sequence is TGCGCCAGCAGCCAAGTGGCTTCACCCCTCCACTTT. Its translation is CASSQVASPLHF.

The table lists this clonotype with a few counts. The chain joins TRBV29-1 to TRBJ2-5; the match to TRBD1 covers 9 bases. Gene TRBJ2-7 matches the end of the DNA better, so the J call may be wrong. CDR3 length equals 14 residues. CDR1 is SQVTM, CDR2 ANQGSEA, per germline. The chain's CDR3 is CSVPVTGGTYEQYF. The CDR3, as DNA: TGCAGCGTTCCGGTGACAGGGGGGACCTACGAGCAGTACTTC.

This clonotype was picked up a small number of times. The CDR3 sequence is CASSPGDTTDTQYF. CDR3 in DNA: TGTGCCAGCAGCCCCGGGGACACCACAGATACGCAGTATTTT. The chain links TRBV7-9 to TRBJ2-3, with D tentatively TRBD1 (6 bases). CDR1 SEHNR and CDR2 FQNEAQ come from the germline V gene (reference sequence). Trimming shortened V by 5 bases and J by 2 bases, and 11 bases separated the two germline ends. The CDR3 has 14 residues.

This chain links TRBV20-1 with TRBJ2-7, with 12 bases fitting TRBD2. Germline CDR1 reads DFQATT; CDR2 reads SNEGSKA (reference sequence). This CDR3 comprises 17 residues. The V segment lost 0 bases and the J segment 7 bases; nucleotides outside the gene matches: 13. The CDR3 is CSARDASGGAMVGEQYF. CDR3 sequence (DNA): TGCAGTGCTAGAGACGCTAGCGGGGGGGCCATGGTCGGTGAGCAGTACTTC.

The CDR3 nucleotides read TGTGCCAGCAGCTTAGGGGGGGTAAGAGCTGAGACCCAGTACTTC. As protein: CASSLGGVRAETQYF. The chain has TRBV11-2 and TRBJ2-5, with D possibly TRBD2 on 6 matching bases. CDR1 is SGHAT and CDR2 is FQNNGV in the germline V gene. Trimming took off 1 base at V and 5 bases at J, with 14 bases between the two ends. CDR3 length: 15 residues.

The V call is TRBV18, the J call TRBJ2-4; D tentatively fits TRBD1 or TRBD2 (5 bases each). Germline V gene data show CDR1 as KGHSH and CDR2 as LQKENI. The CDR3 consists of 17 residues. Trimming removed 3 bases at V and 3 bases at J, with 18 bases between. CDR3 protein: CASSPGGPQSGKNIQYF. DNA of the CDR3: TGTGCCAGCTCACCTGGGGGACCTCAGTCGGGCAAAAACATTCAGTACTTC.